The clone carrying this TCR beta chain was found a few times. What it binds is unknown. This sample stems from a study of radiotherapy plus CTLA-4 blockade in lung cancer. Background on the study: Among enrolled patients, over 15% responded and 31% achieved disease control. Findings and caveats of the study: Per reports, early blood T cell clone dynamics, plus interferon-beta, forecast response most strongly.

Alongside CTLA-4 blockade with ipilimumab, patients with chemo-refractory metastatic non-small-cell lung cancer received focal radiation. Here immunoSEQ multiplex PCR was the method, and the copy in TCRdb shows in-frame clones only, minus some. The sample includes about 45,000 clones, approximately 62% of them seen just once. Germline V lookup: CDR1 SGHRS, CDR2 YFSETQ. Trimming pared 4 bases from V and 3 bases from J, leaving 11 bases between. The CDR3 spans 14 residues. This clonotype was obtained from a human donor with non-small cell lung cancer who had a partial response to radiotherapy plus ipilimumab. This rearrangement joins TRBV5-1 to TRBJ2-1; D is possibly TRBD2 (5 bases). The sample here was peripheral blood, taken from a patient treated with radiotherapy plus ipilimumab. The CDR3 region has the DNA TGCGCCAGCAGCACCGACGGAGGCTACAATGAGCAGTTCTTC. This codes for CASSTDGGYNEQFF.